Shown below are 11 T cell receptor beta chains from a single sample sequenced in a study of radiotherapy plus CTLA-4 blockade in lung cancer listed by TCRdb under 2018. Preparation of the library involved the immunoSEQ multiplex PCR assay. Not all clones reach the TCRdb copy of this immuneACCESS table, which keeps in-frame sequences only. Checked studies attribute under half of the gap to unresolved V genes and leave the rest unexplained. The sample data list tens of thousands of clones, and around nine tenths of these were observed just once. The ten largest clones represent 0.87% of the sample. The sequencing here drew on peripheral blood, taken from a patient treated with radiotherapy plus ipilimumab. The receptors shown here come from a human donor with non-small cell lung cancer who had stable disease on radiotherapy plus ipilimumab.

This chain uses TRBV18 with TRBJ2-3, with 11 bases fitting TRBD2. This CDR3 comprises 15 residues. Trimming removed 2 bases from V and 3 bases from J; junction bases left unmatched: 1. Per germline, CDR1 KGHSH and CDR2 LQKENI. CDR3 region: CASSPGTSGTDTQYF. For the CDR3, the DNA is TGTGCCAGCTCACCAGGGACTAGCGGAACAGATACGCAGTATTTT.

V is TRBV28 and J is TRBJ2-3; TRBD2 agrees at 11 bases. This CDR3 contains 15 residues. Trimming at V came to 5 bases and at J to 2 bases, leaving 3 bases not matched to a gene. Germline CDR1 and CDR2: MDHEN and SYDVKM. The CDR3 loop reads CASSRLAGNTDTQYF. As DNA, the CDR3 is TGTGCCAGCAGTCGACTAGCGGGGAACACAGATACGCAGTATTTT.

With regard to this clone: This sample also contains other DNA sequences that code for the same CDR3. The DNA of the CDR3 is TGCGCCAGCAGCTTAAGAGGTGGGACAGGGTCTGCACAGAATGAAAAACTGTTTTTT. This translates into CASSLRGGTGSAQNEKLFF. This chain uses TRBV5-1 with TRBJ1-4, with TRBD1 matching 9 bases. CDR3 length: 19 amino acids. Germline V gives CDR1 SGHRS, CDR2 YFSETQ. V trimming: 2 bases; J trimming: 5 bases; junction bases outside the gene matches: 16.

The gene calls are TRBV5-4 and TRBJ2-1, with unresolved D. V was clipped by 1 base and J by 0 bases, with 11 bases between them. CDR1 and CDR2 from the germline V gene are SGHNT and YYREEE (reference sequence). The CDR3 extends over 16 amino acids. In DNA, the CDR3 is TGTGCCAGCAGCTTGTTCGGGTCGAGCTCCTACAATGAGCAGTTCTTC. Amino acid sequence: CASSLFGSSSYNEQFF. Drawing the rest from reference TRBV5-4 and TRBJ2-1, the complete variable domain is ETGVTQSPTHLIKTRGQQVTLRCSSQSGHNTVSWYQQALGQGPQFIFQYYREEENGRGNFPPRFSGLQFPNYSSELNVNALELDDSALYLCASSLFGSSSYNEQFFGPGTRLTVL.

The chain combines TRBV11-2 with TRBJ2-3; 8 positions agree with TRBD2. The CDR3 runs 16 residues. Germline V CDR1 and CDR2: SGHAT, FQNNGV. V lost 4 bases to trimming and J lost 2 bases; unmatched junction nucleotides: 8. The CDR3 DNA reads TGTGCCAGCAGCTCCTCCATAGCGGGATCCACAGATACGCAGTATTTT. It translates to CASSSSIAGSTDTQYF.

The chain has TRBV5-6 and TRBJ2-7; TRBD2 matches 14 bases. Germline CDR1 SGHDT, CDR2 YYEEEE. The CDR3 has 19 amino acids. V was pared by 4 bases and J by 4 bases, with 16 bases of the junction left unmatched. The DNA of the CDR3 is TGTGCCAGCAGCCGTTTGATCCGGACTAGCGGGAGGCTGGGGTACGAGCAGTACTTC. Translating gives CASSRLIRTSGRLGYEQYF. Filled out from reference TRBV5-6 and TRBJ2-7, the complete variable domain reads DAGVTQSPTHLIKTRGQQVTLRCSPKSGHDTVSWYQQALGQGPQFIFQYYEEEERQRGNFPDRFSGHQFPNYSSELNVNALLLGDSALYLCASSRLIRTSGRLGYEQYFGPGTRLTVT.

The chain carries TRBV7-9 and TRBJ2-6, with a weak D call TRBD1 (5 bases). CDR3 length: 16 residues. Between the trimmed V and J ends, which lost 4 bases and 2 bases, there was a span of 12 bases. Germline V gene lookup returns CDR1 SEHNR and CDR2 FQNEAQ (reference sequence). The DNA of the CDR3 is TGTGCCAGCAGCTCGACAGTGGGTCCTGGGGCCAACGTCCTGACTTTC. Translating gives CASSSTVGPGANVLTF.

This clone was counted a single time. The chain combines TRBV27 with TRBJ2-3, with TRBD2 identical over 8 bases. This CDR3 comprises 15 residues. Germline CDR1 MNHEY, CDR2 SMNVEV (reference sequence). The V and J ends lost 7 bases and 0 bases, in that order; junction bases with no gene match: 6. The CDR3 sequence: CASKGVAGSTDTQYF. CDR3 DNA: TGTGCCAGCAAGGGGGTAGCGGGGAGCACAGATACGCAGTATTTT.

The V gene is TRBV18, the J gene TRBJ1-1, with D perhaps TRBD1 (5 bases). The CDR3 contains 15 residues. Trimming took 3 bases from V and 5 from J, leaving 16 bases between them. Germline CDR1 reads KGHSH; CDR2 reads LQKENI. The CDR3 sequence: CASSPNEAGKTEAFF. CDR3 DNA sequence: TGTGCCAGCTCACCGAATGAGGCAGGGAAGACTGAAGCTTTCTTT.

This clone has a handful of counts. The genes are TRBV13 and TRBJ2-1; 8 nucleotides agree with TRBD1. This CDR3 is 15 amino acids long. V gave up 3 bases and J gave up 6 bases; unmatched junction bases: 7. The germline V gene encodes CDR1 PRHDT and CDR2 FYEKMQ (reference sequence). As DNA, the CDR3 is TGTGCCAGCAGCTTTACAGGGGGTAATTTCAATGAGCAGTTCTTC. Protein product: CASSFTGGNFNEQFF. The full variable domain, rest sourced from reference TRBV13 and TRBJ2-1, is AAGVIQSPRHLIKEKRETATLKCYPIPRHDTVYWYQQGPGQDPQFLISFYEKMQSDKGSIPDRFSAQQFSDYHSELNMSSLELGDSALYFCASSFTGGNFNEQFFGPGTRLTVL.

The V call is TRBV6-1, the J call TRBJ1-5; 9 bases are shared with TRBD1. Germline assignment: CDR1 MNHNS and CDR2 SASEGT. V was clipped by 8 bases and J by 0 bases; unmatched bases: 5. This CDR3 is built from 15 residues. The CDR3 DNA reads TGTGCCAGCGGATGGACAGGGGATAGCAATCAGCCCCAGCATTTT. Encoded protein: CASGWTGDSNQPQHF.